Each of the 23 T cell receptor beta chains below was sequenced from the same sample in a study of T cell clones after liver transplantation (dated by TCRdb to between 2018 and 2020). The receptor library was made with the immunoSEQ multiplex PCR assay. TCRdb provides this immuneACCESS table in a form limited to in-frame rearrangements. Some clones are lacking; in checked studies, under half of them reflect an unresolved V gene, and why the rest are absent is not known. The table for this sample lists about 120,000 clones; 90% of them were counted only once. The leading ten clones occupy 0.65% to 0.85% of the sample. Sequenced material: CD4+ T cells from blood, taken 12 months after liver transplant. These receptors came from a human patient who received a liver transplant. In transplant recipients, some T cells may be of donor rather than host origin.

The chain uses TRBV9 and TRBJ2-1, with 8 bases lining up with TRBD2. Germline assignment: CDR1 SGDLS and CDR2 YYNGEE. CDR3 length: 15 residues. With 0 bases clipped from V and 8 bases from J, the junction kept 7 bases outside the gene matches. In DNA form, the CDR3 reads TGTGCCAGCAGCGTAGCGGGAGGGCCGGTGGATGAGCAGTTCTTC. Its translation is CASSVAGGPVDEQFF.

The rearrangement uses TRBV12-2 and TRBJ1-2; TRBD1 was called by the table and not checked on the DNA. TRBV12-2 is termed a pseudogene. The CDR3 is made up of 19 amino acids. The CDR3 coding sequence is TGTGCAAGTCGCTTAGTTTCTAGGACAGGGCTTTATACTAACTATGGCTACACCTTC. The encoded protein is CASRLVSRTGLYTNYGYTF.

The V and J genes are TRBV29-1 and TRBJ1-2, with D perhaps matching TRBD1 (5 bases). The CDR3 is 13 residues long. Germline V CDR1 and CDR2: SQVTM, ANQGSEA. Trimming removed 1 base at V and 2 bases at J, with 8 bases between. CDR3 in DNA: TGCAGCGTTGAAGCCTCAGGGAACTATGGCTACACCTTC. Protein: CSVEASGNYGYTF.

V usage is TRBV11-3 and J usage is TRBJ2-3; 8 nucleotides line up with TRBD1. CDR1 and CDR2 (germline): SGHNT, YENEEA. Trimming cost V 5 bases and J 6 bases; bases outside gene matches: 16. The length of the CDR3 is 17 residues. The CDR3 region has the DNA TGTGCCAGCAGCGATACTAAAACTCTGGACAGGGTGGATACGCAGTATTTT. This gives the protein CASSDTKTLDRVDTQYF.

CDR3 loop: CASLPRSRTGHQPQHF. CDR3 coding DNA: TGTGCCAGCCTACCCAGGTCTCGGACAGGGCATCAGCCCCAGCATTTT. This chain connects TRBV28 to TRBJ1-5; 8 bases are a match to TRBD1. The CDR3 loop spans 16 amino acids. Per germline, CDR1 MDHEN and CDR2 SYDVKM. V shed 8 bases, J shed 5 bases, and the junction held 14 bases outside the gene matches.

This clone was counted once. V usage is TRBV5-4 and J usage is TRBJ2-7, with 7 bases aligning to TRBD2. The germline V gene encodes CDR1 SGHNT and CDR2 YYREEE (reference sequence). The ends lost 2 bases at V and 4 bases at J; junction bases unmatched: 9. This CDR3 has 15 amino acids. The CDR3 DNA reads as TGTGCCAGCAGCTTAGAAAGTAGCGGGCTGTACGAGCAGTACTTC. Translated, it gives CASSLESSGLYEQYF.

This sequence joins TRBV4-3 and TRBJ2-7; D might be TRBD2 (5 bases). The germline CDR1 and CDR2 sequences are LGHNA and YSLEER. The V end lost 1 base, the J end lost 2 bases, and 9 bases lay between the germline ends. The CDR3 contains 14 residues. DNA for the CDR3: TGCGCCAGCAGCCAAGGTCTGGAGGCCTACGAGCAGTACTTC. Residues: CASSQGLEAYEQYF.

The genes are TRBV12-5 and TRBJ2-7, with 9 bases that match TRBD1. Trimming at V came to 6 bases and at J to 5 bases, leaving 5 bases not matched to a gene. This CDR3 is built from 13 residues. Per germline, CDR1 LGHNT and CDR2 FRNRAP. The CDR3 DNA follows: TGTGCTAGTGGAGGGACAGGGAAAGACGAGCAGTACTTC. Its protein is CASGGTGKDEQYF.

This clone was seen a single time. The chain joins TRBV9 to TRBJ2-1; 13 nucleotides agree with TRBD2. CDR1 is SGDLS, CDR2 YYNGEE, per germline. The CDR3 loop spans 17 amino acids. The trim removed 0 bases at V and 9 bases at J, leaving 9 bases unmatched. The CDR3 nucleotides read TGTGCCAGCAGCGTAGGTACTAGCGGGAGGGCCATAGCTGAGCAGTTCTTC. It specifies CASSVGTSGRAIAEQFF.

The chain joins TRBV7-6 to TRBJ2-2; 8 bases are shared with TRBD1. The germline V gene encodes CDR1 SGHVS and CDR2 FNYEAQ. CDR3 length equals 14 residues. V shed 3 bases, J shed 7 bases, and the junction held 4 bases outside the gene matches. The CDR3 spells CASSLLQGGGELFF. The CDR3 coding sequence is TGTGCCAGCAGCTTGCTACAGGGGGGCGGGGAGCTGTTTTTT.

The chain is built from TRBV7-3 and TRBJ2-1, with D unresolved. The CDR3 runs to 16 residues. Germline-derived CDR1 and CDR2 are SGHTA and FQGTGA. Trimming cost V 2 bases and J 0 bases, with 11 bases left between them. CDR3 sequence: CASSLSLSSSYNEQFF. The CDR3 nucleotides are TGTGCCAGCAGCTTATCCCTTAGCAGCTCCTACAATGAGCAGTTCTTC.

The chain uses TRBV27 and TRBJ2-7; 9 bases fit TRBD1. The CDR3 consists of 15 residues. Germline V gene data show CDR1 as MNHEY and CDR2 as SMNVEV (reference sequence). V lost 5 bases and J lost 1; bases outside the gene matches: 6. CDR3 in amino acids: CASSKPGTGSYEQYF. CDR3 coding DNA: TGTGCCAGCAGTAAGCCCGGGACAGGGTCCTACGAGCAGTACTTC.

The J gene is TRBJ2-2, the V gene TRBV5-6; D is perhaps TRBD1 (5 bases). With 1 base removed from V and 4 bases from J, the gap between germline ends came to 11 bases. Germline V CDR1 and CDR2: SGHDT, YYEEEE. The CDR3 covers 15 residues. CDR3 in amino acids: CASSLLGVGTGELFF. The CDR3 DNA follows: TGTGCCAGCAGCTTGTTAGGGGTCGGCACCGGGGAGCTGTTTTTT.

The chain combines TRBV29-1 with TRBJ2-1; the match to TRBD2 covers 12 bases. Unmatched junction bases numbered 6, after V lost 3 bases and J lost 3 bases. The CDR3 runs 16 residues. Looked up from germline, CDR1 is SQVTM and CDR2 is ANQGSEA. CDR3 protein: CSVELASGRDYNEQFF. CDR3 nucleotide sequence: TGCAGCGTTGAGTTGGCTAGCGGGAGGGACTACAATGAGCAGTTCTTC.

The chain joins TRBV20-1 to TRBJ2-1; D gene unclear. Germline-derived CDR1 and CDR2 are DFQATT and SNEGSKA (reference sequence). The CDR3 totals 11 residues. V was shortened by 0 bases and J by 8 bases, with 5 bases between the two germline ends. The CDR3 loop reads CSARDRDEQFF. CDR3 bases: TGCAGTGCTAGAGATCGGGATGAGCAGTTCTTC.

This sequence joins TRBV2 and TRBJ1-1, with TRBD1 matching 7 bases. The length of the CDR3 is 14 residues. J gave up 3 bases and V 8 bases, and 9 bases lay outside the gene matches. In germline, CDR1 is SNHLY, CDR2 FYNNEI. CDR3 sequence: CASGMQGVDTEAFF. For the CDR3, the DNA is TGTGCCAGCGGAATGCAGGGGGTCGACACTGAAGCTTTCTTT. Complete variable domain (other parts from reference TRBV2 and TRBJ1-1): EPEVTQTPSHQVTQMGQEVILRCVPISNHLYFYWYRQILGQKVEFLVSFYNNEISEKSEIFDDQFSVERPDGSNFTLKIRSTKLEDSAMYFCASGMQGVDTEAFFGQGTRLTVV.

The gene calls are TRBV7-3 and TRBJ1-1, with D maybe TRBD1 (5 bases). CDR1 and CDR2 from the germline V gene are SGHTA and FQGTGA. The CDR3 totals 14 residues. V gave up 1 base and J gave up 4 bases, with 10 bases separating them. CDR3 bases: TGTGCCAGCAGCTTAATGGGGGTGGGCACTGAAGCTTTCTTT. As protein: CASSLMGVGTEAFF. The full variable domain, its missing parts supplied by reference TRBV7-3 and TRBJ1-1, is GAGVSQTPSNKVTEKGKYVELRCDPISGHTALYWYRQSLGQGPEFLIYFQGTGAADDSGLPNDRFFAVRPEGSVSTLKIQRTERGDSAVYLCASSLMGVGTEAFFGQGTRLTVV.

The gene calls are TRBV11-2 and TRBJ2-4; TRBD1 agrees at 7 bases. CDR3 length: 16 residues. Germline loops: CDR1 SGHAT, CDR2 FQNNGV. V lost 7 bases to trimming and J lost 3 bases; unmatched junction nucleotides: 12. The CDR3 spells CASNTLQGKDKNIQYF. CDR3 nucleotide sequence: TGTGCCAGCAACACCCTACAGGGGAAAGACAAAAACATTCAGTACTTC.

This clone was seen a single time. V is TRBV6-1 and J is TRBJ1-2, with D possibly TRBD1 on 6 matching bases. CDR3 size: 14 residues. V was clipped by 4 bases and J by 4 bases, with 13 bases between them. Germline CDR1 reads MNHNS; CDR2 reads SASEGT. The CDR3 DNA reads TGTGCCAGCAGTGGGACAGATACCATCTATGGCTACACCTTC. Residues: CASSGTDTIYGYTF.

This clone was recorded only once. For the CDR3, the DNA is TGTGCCAGCAGCTGGGACGGAATCTATGGCTACACCTTC. It yields the protein CASSWDGIYGYTF. The V and J genes are TRBV7-2 and TRBJ1-2; the D gene is possibly TRBD1 (5 bases). In germline, CDR1 is SGHTA, CDR2 FQGNSA. The length of the CDR3 is 13 residues. Trimming shortened V by 4 bases and J by 4 bases, and 10 bases separated the two germline ends.

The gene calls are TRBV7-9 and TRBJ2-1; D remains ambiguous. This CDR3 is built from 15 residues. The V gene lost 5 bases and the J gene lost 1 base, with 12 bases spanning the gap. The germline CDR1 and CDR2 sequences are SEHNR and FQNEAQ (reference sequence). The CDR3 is CASSMALVSYNEQFF. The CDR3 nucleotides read TGTGCCAGCAGCATGGCTCTAGTATCCTACAATGAGCAGTTCTTC.

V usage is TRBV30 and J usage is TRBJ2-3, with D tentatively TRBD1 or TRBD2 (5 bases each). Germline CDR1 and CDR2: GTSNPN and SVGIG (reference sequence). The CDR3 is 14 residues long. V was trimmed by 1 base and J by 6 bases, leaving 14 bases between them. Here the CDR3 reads CAWSGVGGIDTQYF. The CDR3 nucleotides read TGTGCCTGGAGTGGGGTTGGGGGAATTGATACGCAGTATTTT.

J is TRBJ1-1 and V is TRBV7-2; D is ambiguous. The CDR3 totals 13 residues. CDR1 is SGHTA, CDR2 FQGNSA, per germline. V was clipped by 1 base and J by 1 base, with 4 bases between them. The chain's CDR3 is CASSLEPNTEAFF. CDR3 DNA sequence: TGTGCCAGCAGCTTAGAACCGAACACTGAAGCTTTCTTT.